This TCR beta chain comes out of a study of regulatory T cells in long-lasting Graves disease. The study's findings and limits: Peripheral blood alone, not thyroid tissue, underwent study.

The sample's time point: persistent/refractory GD, antithyroid drugs over 5 years with positive TRAb. Isolated PBMC RNA provided the starting material for the TCR library. American Thyroid Association guidelines defined Graves' disease diagnosis. The source of the patients was an endocrinology department in Xi'an, China. Arm-PCR of CDR3 regions and iRepertoire HTBI primers were used to build TCR beta libraries. TCRdb independently ran MiXCR on the multiplex PCR reads; one entry per CDR3 protein. The table has 360,000 or so distinct CDR3 sequences, roughly 24% seen once; the top ten hold 25% to 35%. Trimming took 7 bases from V and 5 from J; bases not matched to a gene: 10. The germline CDR1 and CDR2 sequences are MNHNS and SASEGT. The CDR3 sequence is 15 residues long. The table lists this clonotype with many counts. Its matching antigen is unknown.

The material sequenced was peripheral blood mononuclear cells (PBMCs), taken when the disease was refractory, from a patient treated with antithyroid drugs. The chain combines TRBV6-1 with TRBJ2-5; 10 bases match TRBD1. The source of this sequence is a woman aged 40 to 50 with Graves disease. CDR3 sequence: CASTLPGQGRETQYF. CDR3 bases: TGTGCCAGCACTCTACCGGGACAGGGGAGGGAGACCCAGTACTTC.